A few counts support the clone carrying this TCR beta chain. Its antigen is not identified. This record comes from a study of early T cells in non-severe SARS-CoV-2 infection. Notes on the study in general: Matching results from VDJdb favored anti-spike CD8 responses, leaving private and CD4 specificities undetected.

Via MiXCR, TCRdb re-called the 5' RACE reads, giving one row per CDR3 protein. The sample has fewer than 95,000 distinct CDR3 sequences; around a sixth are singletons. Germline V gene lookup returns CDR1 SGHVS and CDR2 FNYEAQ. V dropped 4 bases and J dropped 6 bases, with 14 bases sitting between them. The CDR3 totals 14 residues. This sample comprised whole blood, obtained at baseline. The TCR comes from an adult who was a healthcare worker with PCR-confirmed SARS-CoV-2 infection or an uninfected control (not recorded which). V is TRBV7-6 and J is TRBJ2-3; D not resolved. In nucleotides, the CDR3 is TGTGCCAGCAGCTCGGCGGTTTACCGGGATACGCAGTATTTT. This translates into CASSSAVYRDTQYF.